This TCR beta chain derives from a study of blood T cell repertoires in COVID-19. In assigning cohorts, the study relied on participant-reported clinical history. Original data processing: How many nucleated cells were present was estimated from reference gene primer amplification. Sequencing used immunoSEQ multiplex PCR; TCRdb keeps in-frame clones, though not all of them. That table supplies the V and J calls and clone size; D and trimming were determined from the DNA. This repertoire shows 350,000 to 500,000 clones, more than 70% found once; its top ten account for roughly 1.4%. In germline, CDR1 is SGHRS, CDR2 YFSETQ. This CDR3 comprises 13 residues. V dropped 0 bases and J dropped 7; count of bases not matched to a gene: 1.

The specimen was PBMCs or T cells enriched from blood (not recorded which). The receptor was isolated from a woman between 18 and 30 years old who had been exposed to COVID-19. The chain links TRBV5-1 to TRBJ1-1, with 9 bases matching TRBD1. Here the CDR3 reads CASSLGDRDEAFF. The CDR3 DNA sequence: TGCGCCAGCAGCTTGGGGGACAGGGATGAAGCTTTCTTT.